This T cell receptor beta chain derives from a study of OX40 agonist ivuxolimab in advanced cancers. For the study at large: A male proportion of just over 80% was recorded, with mean age about 54 years and range roughly 23 to 79.

Germline V gives CDR1 MDHEN, CDR2 SYDVKM. The length of the CDR3 is 12 residues. Trimming cost V 7 bases and J 7 bases, with 13 bases left between them. Regarding the study as a whole: CD8+ T cells were the subset that, on average, had more expanded clones than CD4+. Clonal expansion by week 6 occurred in CD4+ and CD8+ blood T cells (at 0.1 to 3.0 mg/kg).

Measured with immunoSEQ multiplex PCR; TCRdb has only the in-frame clones, and not every one. This table has some 57,000 clones, about 92% appearing once. Concerning this clone itself: Its antigen is still unknown.

The rearrangement uses TRBV28 and TRBJ1-2; D uncertain. This TCR derives from an adult with an advanced solid tumor such as melanoma, head and neck, liver or kidney cancer. Material: CD4+ or CD8+ T cells sorted from blood, obtained in a trial of the OX40 agonist ivuxolimab. Here the CDR3 DNA reads TGTGCCAGCACCTTCGGAGCTCTTGGCTACACCTTC. This sequence encodes CASTFGALGYTF.